This TCR beta chain is drawn from a study of OX40 agonist ivuxolimab in advanced cancers. As for the study in general: Therapy given before enrollment (anti-PD-1, anti-PD-L1 or anti-CTLA-4) was allowed, and around 40% had some. Three patients got partial responses; one had hepatocellular carcinoma and two had cutaneous melanoma.

Here immunoSEQ multiplex PCR was the method, and the copy in TCRdb shows in-frame clones only, minus some. The profile shows some 39,000 clones, about 90% of them singletons. Study findings and constraints: At 0.1 to 3.0 mg/kg, CD4+ and CD8+ blood T cells expanded clonally by week 6.

As regards this clone: Antigen unknown.

The investigators sampled blood at baseline, at cycle 4 day 1, and at cycle 7 day 1. The CDR3 length is 15 residues. V was shortened by 4 bases and J by 6 bases, with 16 bases between the two germline ends. Germline values: CDR1 MRHNA, CDR2 SNTAGT. This chain connects TRBV6-4 to TRBJ2-1; D may correspond to TRBD1 or TRBD2 (6 bases each). The sample in question was CD4+ or CD8+ T cells sorted from blood, obtained in a trial of the OX40 agonist ivuxolimab. The receptor's source is an adult with an advanced solid tumor such as melanoma, head and neck, liver or kidney cancer. In DNA, the CDR3 is TGTGCCAGCAGTGTCTCGGGGGCAACGTTCAATGAGCAGTTCTTC. Protein product: CASSVSGATFNEQFF.